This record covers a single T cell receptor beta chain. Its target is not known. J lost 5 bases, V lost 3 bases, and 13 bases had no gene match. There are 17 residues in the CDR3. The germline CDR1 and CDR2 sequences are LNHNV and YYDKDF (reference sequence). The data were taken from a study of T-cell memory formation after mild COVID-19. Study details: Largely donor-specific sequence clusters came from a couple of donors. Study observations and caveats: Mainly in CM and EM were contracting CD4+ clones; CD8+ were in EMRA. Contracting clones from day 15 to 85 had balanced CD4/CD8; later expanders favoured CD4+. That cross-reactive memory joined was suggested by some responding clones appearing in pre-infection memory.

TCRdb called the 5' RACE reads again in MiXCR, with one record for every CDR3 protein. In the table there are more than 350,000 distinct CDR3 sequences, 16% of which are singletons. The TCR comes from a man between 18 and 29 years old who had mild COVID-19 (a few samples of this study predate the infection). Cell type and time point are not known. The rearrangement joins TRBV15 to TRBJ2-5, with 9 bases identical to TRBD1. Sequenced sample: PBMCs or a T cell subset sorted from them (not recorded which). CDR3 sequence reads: CATSRGSGQGPMETQYF. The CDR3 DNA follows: TGTGCCACCAGCAGGGGATCGGGACAGGGCCCCATGGAGACCCAGTACTTC. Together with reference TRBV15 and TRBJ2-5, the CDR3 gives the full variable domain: DAMVIQNPRYQVTQFGKPVTLSCSQTLNHNVMYWYQQKSSQAPKLLFHYYDKDFNNEADTPDNFQSRRPNTSFCFLDIRSPGLGDTAMYLCATSRGSGQGPMETQYFGPGTRLLVL.